One T cell receptor (beta chain) is described in this entry. Repertoires were generated with immunoSEQ multiplex PCR, while TCRdb's copy carries only in-frame clones and drops some. The repertoire holds about 44,000 clones, with roughly 92% as singletons. Germline assignment: CDR1 SEHNR and CDR2 FQNEAQ (reference sequence). The CDR3 spans 12 residues. V gave up 5 bases and J gave up 6 bases, with 8 bases separating them. These data originate in a study of T cell changes during pregnancy in multiple sclerosis. The sample taken for sequencing was peripheral blood. The sequence derives from a female donor with multiple sclerosis, enrolled in a pregnancy study. The chain uses TRBV7-9 and TRBJ2-1, with D tentatively TRBD1 (5 bases). Written as DNA, the CDR3 is TGTGCCAGCAGCGAAGGGGTCAATGAGCAGTTCTTC. Translation: CASSEGVNEQFF.